The clone carrying this TCR beta chain appeared many times. In germline, CDR1 is MDHEN, CDR2 SYDVKM. The CDR3 totals 14 residues. With 7 bases clipped from V and 8 bases from J, the junction kept 12 bases outside the gene matches. Source material for PBMCs was 10 ml fresh peripheral blood. These data belong to a study of T cells in Graves' hyperthyroidism and ophthalmopathy. The CDR3 regions of TCR beta were amplified from RNA transcripts. The TCR CDR3 first-round RT-PCR relied on the HTBI primer set. TCRdb re-derived calls from the multiplex PCR reads in MiXCR, one entry per CDR3 protein. The sample holds about 200,000 distinct CDR3 sequences, about a sixth seen once.

The TCR originated in a woman aged 45-65 years with Graves' hyperthyroidism. Specimen: blood. The chain joins TRBV28 to TRBJ1-2; 8 bases are shared with TRBD1. The CDR3 bases are TGTGCCAGCACTGGACAGGGCCGGCGTGGGGGCTACACCTTC. Its protein product is CASTGQGRRGGYTF.